The table lists the clone carrying this T cell receptor beta chain with many counts. As yet, its antigen is unknown. More than 8 ml fresh peripheral blood yielded the PBMCs. With 5 bases clipped from V and 5 bases from J, the junction kept 8 bases outside the gene matches. The germline CDR1 and CDR2 sequences are SNHLY and FYNNEI. The CDR3 length is 14 residues. TCR beta CDR3 region amplification was performed from RNA transcripts. A first-round RT-PCR of the TCR CDR3 used the HTBI primer set. TCRdb re-called the multiplex PCR reads through MiXCR, storing one row per CDR3 protein. Here the sample spans fewer than 650,000 distinct CDR3 sequences, approximately 15% being singletons. This sample was included in a study of T cells in Graves' hyperthyroidism and ophthalmopathy. Study results and limitations: Most expanded thyroid clonotypes above 0.001 recurred in blood.

The clonotype comes from a woman between 40 and 50 years old with Graves' ophthalmopathy. This chain connects TRBV2 to TRBJ1-2, with 7 bases lining up with TRBD1. The sample taken for sequencing was blood. The CDR3 loop reads CASSPTGVLYGYTF. The CDR3 coding sequence is TGTGCCAGCAGTCCCACAGGGGTTTTATATGGCTACACCTTC.